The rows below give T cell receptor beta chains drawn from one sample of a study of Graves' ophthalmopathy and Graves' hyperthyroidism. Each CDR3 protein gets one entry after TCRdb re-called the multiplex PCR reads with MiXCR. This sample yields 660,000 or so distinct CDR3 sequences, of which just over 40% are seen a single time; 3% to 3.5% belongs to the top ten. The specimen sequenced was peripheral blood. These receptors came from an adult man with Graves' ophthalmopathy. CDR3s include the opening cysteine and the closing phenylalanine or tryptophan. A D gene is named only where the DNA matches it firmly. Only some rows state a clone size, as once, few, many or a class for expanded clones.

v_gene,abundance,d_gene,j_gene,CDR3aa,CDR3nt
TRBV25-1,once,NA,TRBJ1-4,CASHDPSTNEKLFF,TGTGCCAGCCATGATCCGTCAACTAATGAAAAACTGTTTTTT
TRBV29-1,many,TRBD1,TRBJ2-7,CSVDGTGAPYEQYF,TGCAGCGTTGATGGGACAGGGGCCCCCTACGAGCAGTACTTC
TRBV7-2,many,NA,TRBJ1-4,CASSPTPGRNEKLFF,TGTGCCAGCAGCCCCACCCCTGGGCGTAATGAAAAACTGTTTTTT
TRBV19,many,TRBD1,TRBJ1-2,CATEGQGNGYTF,TGTGCCACCGAAGGACAGGGAAATGGCTACACCTTC
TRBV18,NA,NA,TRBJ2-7,CASSPPSDGRLNEQYF,TGTGCCAGCTCACCACCGAGCGACGGGAGATTGAACGAGCAGTACTTC
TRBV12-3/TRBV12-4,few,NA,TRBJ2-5,CASSYLRRERETQYF,TGTGCCAGCAGCTACCTTCGGAGGGAACGGGAGACCCAGTACTTC
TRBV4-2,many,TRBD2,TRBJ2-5,CASSQGLAGDETQYF,TGTGCCAGCAGCCAAGGGCTAGCGGGAGACGAGACCCAGTACTTC
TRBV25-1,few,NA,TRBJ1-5,CASRTGTVGNQPQHF,TGTGCCAGCAGAACCGGGACGGTTGGGAATCAGCCCCAGCATTTT
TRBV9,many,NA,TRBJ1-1,CASSVVKGGGTEAFF,TGTGCCAGCAGCGTAGTCAAAGGCGGGGGGACTGAAGCTTTCTTT
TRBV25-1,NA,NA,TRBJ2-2,CASSQVSPGTNTGELFF,TGTGCCAGCAGCCAAGTCTCTCCGGGGACAAACACCGGGGAGCTGTTTTTT
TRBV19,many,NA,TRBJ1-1,CASSINRETEAFF,TGTGCCAGTAGTATAAACAGGGAGACTGAAGCTTTCTTT
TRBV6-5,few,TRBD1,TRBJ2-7,CASSVRQGASYEQYF,TGTGCCAGCAGTGTGCGACAGGGGGCCTCCTACGAGCAGTACTTC
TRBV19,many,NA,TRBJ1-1,CASSIKASLPEAFF,TGTGCCAGTAGTATCAAGGCCTCCTTACCTGAAGCTTTCTTT
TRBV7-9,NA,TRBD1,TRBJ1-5,CASSDRAGARGTQHF,TGTGCCAGCAGTGACAGGGCCGGCGCTCGGGGTACCCAGCATTTT
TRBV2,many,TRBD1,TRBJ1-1,CARTGRRSGYTEAFF,TGTGCCAGGACAGGGAGGAGGTCGGGGTACACTGAAGCTTTCTTT
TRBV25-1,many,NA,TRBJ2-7,CASSERGQQYF,TGTGCCAGCAGTGAACGCGGTCAGCAGTACTTC
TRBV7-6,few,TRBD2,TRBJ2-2,CASSLVAGHLGELFF,TGTGCCAGCAGCTTAGTAGCGGGACATTTGGGGGAGCTGTTTTTT
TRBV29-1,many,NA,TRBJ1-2,CSVAPGENDGYTF,TGCAGCGTTGCCCCCGGGGAGAATGATGGCTACACCTTC
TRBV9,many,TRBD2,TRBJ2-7,CASSVVPGGGYEQYF,TGTGCCAGCAGCGTAGTTCCGGGGGGGGGCTACGAGCAGTACTTC
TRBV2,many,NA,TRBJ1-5,CASAAQQGPHSNQPQHF,TGTGCCAGCGCCGCCCAACAGGGCCCGCATAGCAATCAGCCCCAGCATTTT
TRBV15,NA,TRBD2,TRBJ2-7,CATSRDEGLAGYEQYF,TGTGCCACCAGCAGAGATGAGGGACTAGCGGGGTATGAGCAGTACTTC
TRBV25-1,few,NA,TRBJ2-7,CAWSVTWNYEQYF,TGTGCCTGGAGTGTAACCTGGAACTACGAGCAGTACTTC
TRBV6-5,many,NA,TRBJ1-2,CASGLNYGYTF,TGTGCCAGCGGCCTTAACTATGGCTACACCTTC
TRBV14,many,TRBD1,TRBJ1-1,CASSQGTGQAFF,TGTGCCAGCAGCCAAGGGACAGGGCAGGCTTTCTTT
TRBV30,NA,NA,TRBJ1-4,CARSRATNEKLFF,TGTGCCCGGTCCCGTGCAACTAATGAAAAACTGTTTTTT
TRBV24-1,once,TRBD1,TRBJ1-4,CATSAGTGVNEKLFF,TGTGCCACCAGTGCTGGGACAGGGGTTAATGAAAAACTGTTTTTT
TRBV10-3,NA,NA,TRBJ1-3,CAISEGSSGNTIYF,TGTGCCATCAGTGAGGGTAGCTCTGGAAACACCATATATTTT
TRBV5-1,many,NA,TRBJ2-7,CASSLTVGEQYF,TGCGCCAGCAGCTTGACGGTGGGCGAGCAGTACTTC
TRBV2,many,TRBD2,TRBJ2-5,CASSTSGSGETQYF,TGTGCCAGCAGCACTAGCGGGAGCGGTGAGACCCAGTACTTC
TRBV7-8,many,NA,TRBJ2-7,CASSLHRSYEQYF,TGTGCCAGCAGCTTACACAGGTCCTACGAGCAGTACTTC
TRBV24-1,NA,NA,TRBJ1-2,CAWSVQTNYGYTF,TGTGCCTGGAGTGTACAAACGAACTATGGCTACACCTTC
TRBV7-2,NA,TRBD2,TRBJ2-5,CASSGRTSGRETQYF,TGTGCCAGCAGCGGGAGGACTAGCGGGAGGGAGACCCAGTACTTC
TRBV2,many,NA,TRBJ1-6,CASKGNSPLHF,TGTGCCAGCAAGGGGAATTCACCCCTCCACTTT
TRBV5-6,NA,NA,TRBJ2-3,CASSVQRGEVTQYF,TGTGCCAGCAGCGTCCAGAGGGGGGAGGTTACGCAGTATTTT
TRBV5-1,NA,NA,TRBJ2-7,CASSQVGGPYEQYF,TGCGCCAGCAGCCAAGTGGGGGGACCCTACGAGCAGTACTTC
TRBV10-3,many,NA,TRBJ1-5,CASTLGQYFNQPQHF,TGTGCCAGTACCTTAGGACAGTATTTCAATCAGCCCCAGCATTTT
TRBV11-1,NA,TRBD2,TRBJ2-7,CASSSLRTSGGGSLKREYF,TGTGCCAGCAGCTCCCTCCGGACTAGCGGGGGGGGGTCCCTGAAGAGGGAGTACTTC
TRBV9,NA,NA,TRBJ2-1,CASSGVETQFF,TGTGCCAGCAGCGGCGTAGAGACCCAGTTCTTC
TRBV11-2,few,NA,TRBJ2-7,CASSLGFRVLEQYF,TGTGCCAGCAGCTTAGGGTTCCGGGTTCTCGAGCAGTACTTC
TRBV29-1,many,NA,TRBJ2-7,CSVEESAGNEQYF,TGCAGCGTTGAAGAATCGGCAGGGAACGAGCAGTACTTC
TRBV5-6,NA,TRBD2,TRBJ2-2,CASSLGGAGVTGELFF,TGTGCCAGCAGCTTGGGCGGGGCGGGAGTGACCGGGGAGCTGTTTTTT
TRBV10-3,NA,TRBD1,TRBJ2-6,CAISDPGQVLTF,TGTGCCATCAGTGACCCGGGACAGGTCCTGACTTTC
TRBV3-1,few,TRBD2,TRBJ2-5,CASSQSGGAGETQYF,TGTGCCAGCAGCCAGAGCGGGGGGGCCGGAGAGACCCAGTACTTC
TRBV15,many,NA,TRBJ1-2,CATSSSDKFNGYTF,TGTGCCACCAGCTCGAGTGACAAATTTAATGGCTACACCTTC
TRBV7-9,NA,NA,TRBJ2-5,CASSLVISGPRETQYF,TGTGCCAGCAGCTTAGTGATTAGTGGACCTAGAGAGACCCAGTACTTC
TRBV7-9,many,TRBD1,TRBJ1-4,CASTRGGVVPNGEKLFF,TGTGCCAGCACCCGAGGGGGCGTCGTTCCCAATGGTGAAAAACTGTTTTTT
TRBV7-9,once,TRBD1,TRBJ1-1,CASSLATGRDFF,TGTGCCAGCAGCTTAGCGACAGGGAGGGATTTCTTT
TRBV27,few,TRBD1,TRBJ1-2,CASSFLGTGYGYTF,TGTGCCAGCAGTTTCCTCGGGACAGGCTATGGCTACACCTTC
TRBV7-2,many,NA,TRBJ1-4,CASSLVEGVVREKLFF,TGTGCCAGCAGCTTAGTGGAGGGGGTAGTACGGGAAAAACTGTTTTTT
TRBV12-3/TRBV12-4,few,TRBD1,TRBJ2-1,CASRATGMGNEQFF,TGTGCCAGCAGAGCGACAGGGATGGGGAATGAGCAGTTCTTC